These 4 T cell receptor beta chains originate from one sample sequenced in a study of cytomegalovirus exposure and HLA in healthy donors. It was with 60 Vbeta and 13 Jbeta primers that the PCR ran. The data were produced by immunoSEQ multiplex PCR, yet TCRdb's version contains in-frame clones alone and is incomplete. The table records some 110,000 clones, 60% to 80% of them present only once. The sequencing input was PBMCs. All receptors come from a female donor in good health and CMV-seronegative.

CDR3 protein: CSLRAVGETQYF. In DNA form, the CDR3 reads TGCAGCCTACGAGCGGTGGGAGAGACCCAGTACTTC. The chain couples TRBV29-1 to TRBJ2-5; D perhaps matches TRBD2 (5 bases). The germline V and J ends were trimmed by 8 bases and 4 bases, with 14 bases remaining between them. The length of the CDR3 is 12 residues. Germline-derived CDR1 and CDR2 are SQVTM and ANQGSEA.

The chain has TRBV30 and TRBJ1-2; D unclear. The CDR3 loop spans 16 amino acids. Deletions cut 8 bases from V and 4 bases from J, with 26 bases between. In germline, CDR1 is GTSNPN, CDR2 SVGIG (reference sequence). The CDR3 nucleotides read TGTGCCAGCAGCCGATTAGGAAGCGTTTACCTCTATGGCTACACCTTC. Protein product: CASSRLGSVYLYGYTF.

This clone showed up just once. The CDR3 reads CAISDRGSNEQFF. As DNA, the CDR3 is TGTGCCATCAGTGATAGGGGTAGCAATGAGCAGTTCTTC. V usage is TRBV10-3 and J usage is TRBJ2-1, with D perhaps TRBD1 (5 bases). V was clipped by 3 bases and J by 6 bases, with 9 bases between them. This CDR3 has 13 residues. Per the germline V gene, CDR1 is ENHRY and CDR2 is SYGVKD.

This clone was seen more than once but under ten times. The CDR3 bases are TGTGCCAGTAGTAAGTCCAGCGGGAAGAACACTGAAGCTTTCTTT. It yields the protein CASSKSSGKNTEAFF. The chain employs TRBV19 and TRBJ1-1; no reliable D call. Germline CDR1 LNHDA, CDR2 SQIVND (reference sequence). The CDR3 length is 15 residues. V shed 4 bases and J shed 1 base, with 13 bases lying between them.